This section outlines one T cell receptor beta chain sequence together with its context. These data come from a study of blood T cell repertoires in COVID-19. The overall study: Nucleic acid was either cDNA or gDNA, and it came from T cells, B-cell-depleted T cells, or PBMCs.

The method was immunoSEQ multiplex PCR; TCRdb's version includes in-frame clones alone and lacks a portion of them. Among 3,900 or so clones listed, approximately 89% were seen once. Material for sequencing was peripheral blood. This receptor was identified in a woman in her 70s with active COVID-19.

The CDR3, as DNA: TGTGCCTGGAGTTACACCCGGACTGCGATCTACGAGCAGTACTTC. Translation gives CAWSYTRTAIYEQYF. The genes are TRBV30 and TRBJ2-7; weak D call: TRBD2 (5 bases). This CDR3 is built from 15 residues. V gave up 2 bases and J gave up 3 bases, with 17 bases separating them. The germline gives CDR1 GTSNPN, CDR2 SVGIG (reference sequence).